This T cell receptor beta chain originates from a study of T cells after yellow fever vaccination. The wider study: In the case of low-cell-number fractions, SMART-Seq v4 Ultra Low Input was used for preparation.

Germline-derived CDR1 and CDR2 are SQVTM and ANQGSEA. The CDR3 runs to 14 residues. V dropped 7 bases and J dropped 0 bases, with 13 bases sitting between them. 5'RACE template switching produced TCR cDNA carrying a universal primer site and UMIs. A single record per CDR3 protein comes from TCRdb applying MiXCR to the 5' RACE reads. The sample holds 250,000 to 300,000 distinct CDR3 sequences, 10% to 15% seen once. The clonotype was recovered from a man younger than 40 who received the YFV17D yellow fever vaccine. The rearrangement uses TRBV29-1 and TRBJ2-1; D possibly matches TRBD1 or TRBD2 (5 bases each). The specimen was CD4+ T cells sorted from PBMCs, collected 45 days after the yellow fever booster vaccination. CDR3 sequence reads: CSAEGTSSYNEQFF. CDR3 sequence (DNA): TGCAGCGCCGAAGGGACCAGCTCCTACAATGAGCAGTTCTTC.